This TCR beta chain was recorded in a study of T-cell reconstitution after alpha-beta-depleted transplantation in children. Findings and caveats of the study: Day-60 TCRbeta diversity that was high in some patients was derived from surviving recipient T cells and thymic progenitors. From newly produced T cells came most of the T-cell counts and diversity one year after transplant. It was reported that alpha-beta T cells came from several hundred expanded graft clones (about two months after transplant).

This CDR3 has 13 residues. CDR1 and CDR2 (germline): SGHRS, YFSETQ. With 4 bases removed from V and 5 bases from J, the gap between germline ends came to 10 bases. This clonotype was seen more than once but under ten times. Its antigen remains unidentified. The TCRbeta library was prepared with unique molecular identifiers. One entry per CDR3 protein results from TCRdb running MiXCR on the PCR reads. The data contain fewer than 250,000 distinct CDR3 sequences, approximately 15% of them singletons. This TCR was recovered from a male patient aged 2 to 10 who had a stem cell transplant for acute lymphoblastic leukemia, so the T cells may come from the graft donor. This specimen consisted of PBMCs, mostly from graft donor cells, obtained 360 days after TCRalphabeta/CD19-depleted stem cell transplant. The chain couples TRBV5-1 to TRBJ2-1; D is ambiguous. CDR3 region: CASSERPNNEQFF. DNA for the CDR3: TGCGCCAGCAGCGAAAGACCAAACAATGAGCAGTTCTTC. Looking up the rest from reference TRBV5-1 and TRBJ2-1 gives the full variable domain: KAGVTQTPRYLIKTRGQQVTLSCSPISGHRSVSWYQQTPGQGLQFLFEYFSETQRNKGNFPGRFSGRQFSNSRSEMNVSTLELGDSALYLCASSERPNNEQFFGPGTRLTVL.